This passage covers 2 T cell receptor beta chains from one sample sequenced in a study of identifying expanded T cells in peripheral blood. Assay: immunoSEQ multiplex PCR; the TCRdb copy retains only in-frame clones and omits some. The sample yields approximately 100,000 clones, about 87% seen once. Sequencing input: blood. The receptors were gathered from a person aged 18-70 years in good health.

The table lists this clone with a few counts. The chain is built from TRBV7-8 and TRBJ1-5, with 7 bases aligning to TRBD1. This CDR3 has 15 amino acids. V gave up 0 bases and J gave up 5 bases; unmatched junction bases: 4. CDR1 SGHVS and CDR2 FQNEAQ come from the germline V gene. The CDR3 region is CASSLAQGNYQPQHF. CDR3 bases: TGTGCCAGCAGCTTAGCACAGGGGAATTATCAGCCCCAGCATTTT.

This chain connects TRBV5-1 to TRBJ2-3; TRBD2 matches 11 bases. Germline CDR1 SGHRS, CDR2 YFSETQ. The CDR3 is made up of 14 amino acids. V dropped 3 bases and J dropped 7; count of bases not matched to a gene: 4. DNA for the CDR3: TGCGCCAGCAGCTCTAGCGGGGGGCCATATACGCAGTATTTT. This sequence encodes CASSSSGGPYTQYF.